This T cell receptor (beta chain) was sequenced in a study of beta chain features in type 1 diabetes. What was sequenced were expressed TCRB transcripts, since all of the isolated RNA had been reverse transcribed. Assay used: immunoSEQ multiplex PCR; TCRdb lists only in-frame clones, some missing. This table has 130,000 to 150,000 clones, 40% to 55% appearing once. Germline V gene lookup returns CDR1 MNHEY and CDR2 SMNVEV (reference sequence). This CDR3 is 17 amino acids long. The trim removed 4 bases at V and 6 bases at J, leaving 15 bases unmatched. The clonotype comes from a man between 18 and 29 years old in good health. The sample comprised Tregs from blood. V usage is TRBV27 and J usage is TRBJ2-3; 8 nucleotides match TRBD2. As DNA, the CDR3 is TGTGCCAGCAGTTCCCTCGGGGGGGACCTCCCAAGGGATACGCAGTATTTT. Translated: CASSSLGGDLPRDTQYF.